A single sample is the source of the 4 T cell receptor beta chains below, sequenced in a study of cytomegalovirus exposure and HLA in healthy donors. The assay was immunoSEQ multiplex PCR, and TCRdb's table has in-frame clones only and misses some. The sample shows about 71,000 clones, about 95% of them seen only once. The sequenced material came from PBMCs. These TCRs come from a woman aged 18-29 years in good health and CMV-seronegative.

V is TRBV30 and J is TRBJ2-7, with 13 bases that match TRBD2. The CDR3 sequence is 16 residues long. Germline V gene data show CDR1 as GTSNPN and CDR2 as SVGIG (reference sequence). V lost 0 bases to trimming and J lost 5 bases; unmatched junction nucleotides: 7. The CDR3 bases are TGTGCCTGGAGTGTACTTTCGGGACTAGCGGGAAACGAGCAGTACTTC. Its protein is CAWSVLSGLAGNEQYF.

This chain joins TRBV14 and TRBJ2-1, with D perhaps TRBD1 (5 bases). V dropped 3 bases and J dropped 2 bases, with 11 bases sitting between them. CDR1 and CDR2 (germline): SGHDN, FVKESK. The CDR3 runs 15 residues. CDR3 coding DNA: TGTGCCAGCAGCCATGCGGACAAGACCTACAATGAGCAGTTCTTC. Translated, it gives CASSHADKTYNEQFF.

V gene TRBV28 combines with J gene TRBJ2-3; 8 nucleotides agree with TRBD2. With 6 bases clipped from V and 1 base from J, the junction kept 6 bases outside the gene matches. This CDR3 has 15 amino acids. From germline, CDR1 is MDHEN and CDR2 SYDVKM. CDR3 amino acids: CASRGTSGGTDTQYF. CDR3 DNA sequence: TGTGCCAGCAGAGGTACTAGCGGAGGCACAGATACGCAGTATTTT.

The chain joins TRBV19 to TRBJ1-2; 10 positions agree with TRBD1. V trimming: 6 bases; J trimming: 5 bases; junction bases outside the gene matches: 12. Germline V CDR1 and CDR2: LNHDA, SQIVND (reference sequence). The CDR3 runs to 16 residues. In DNA, the CDR3 is TGTGCCAGTAGCCGCTCGACAGGGGGCGAATCTTATGGCTACACCTTC. This codes for CASSRSTGGESYGYTF.